These 9 T cell receptor beta chains were all obtained from the same sample, sequenced in a study of post-analysis software for immune sequencing data. The study's findings and limits: Controls showed lower frequencies than patients for four to six TRBV segments, and TRBV5-6, TRBV5-1 and TRBV20-1 were among these.

Which antigens these TCRs recognize remains unknown. Built from TCR beta cDNA, the libraries had unique molecular identifiers in them. A single record per CDR3 protein comes from TCRdb applying MiXCR to the PCR reads. The data show roughly 580,000 distinct CDR3 sequences, roughly two fifths seen once. Sequencing was carried out using blood. These receptors all come from a girl aged 5-17 years with multiple sclerosis.

The chain combines TRBV20-1 with TRBJ1-5; tentatively, D is TRBD1 (5 bases). CDR1 is DFQATT and CDR2 is SNEGSKA in the germline V gene (reference sequence). The ends were cut back, 2 bases at V and 0 bases at J, with 11 bases in the middle. CDR3 length equals 15 residues. CDR3 amino acids: CSARPLTDSNQPQHF. CDR3 nucleotide sequence: TGCAGTGCTAGACCTCTGACAGATAGCAATCAGCCCCAGCATTTT.

This clonotype was seen a handful of times. This chain connects TRBV4-2 to TRBJ2-4; D remains unclear. TRBJ2-7 matches the DNA end more closely, so the J call is doubtful. The germline CDR1 and CDR2 sequences are LGHNA and YNFKEQ. CDR3 length: 13 residues. The CDR3 loop reads CASSQDSHREQYF. As DNA, the CDR3 is TGTGCCAGCAGCCAAGATAGTCACCGCGAGCAGTACTTC.

The chain's CDR3 is CASSTFGWAESQETQYF. In DNA, the CDR3 is TGTGCCAGCAGTACCTTCGGGTGGGCGGAATCACAAGAGACCCAGTACTTC. The rearrangement joins TRBV12-3 or TRBV12-4 to TRBJ2-5; D unresolved. The length of the CDR3 is 17 residues. Trimming took 5 bases from V and 2 from J, leaving 21 bases between them.

This clonotype has only a few counts. The genes are TRBV7-2 and TRBJ1-2, with D hard to call. Germline values: CDR1 SGHTA, CDR2 FQGNSA. The CDR3 consists of 14 residues. V was clipped by 4 bases and J by 3 bases, with 12 bases between them. The CDR3 bases are TGTGCCAGCAGCTCCCACGGCGGGGACTATGGCTACACCTTC. The encoded protein is CASSSHGGDYGYTF.

This clonotype was seen many times. The V gene is TRBV7-9, the J gene TRBJ2-5, with 7 positions matching TRBD2. CDR1 and CDR2 (germline): SEHNR, FQNEAQ (reference sequence). V lost 3 bases, J lost 2 bases, and 6 bases stayed unmatched. The CDR3 length is 15 residues. CDR3 amino acids: CASSFGLAVQETQYF. Here the CDR3 DNA reads TGTGCCAGCAGCTTCGGGCTAGCGGTTCAAGAGACCCAGTACTTC.

Only a few counts were recorded for this clonotype. The chain is built from TRBV7-8 and TRBJ2-3; TRBD1 aligns across 7 bases. The CDR3 covers 15 residues. CDR1 is SGHVS and CDR2 is FQNEAQ in the germline V gene. V gave up 2 bases and J gave up 6 bases; unmatched junction bases: 8. DNA for the CDR3: TGTGCCAGCAGCTTATGGGACAGCTACCAGGATACGCAGTATTTT. It translates to CASSLWDSYQDTQYF.

This clonotype has just a few counts. The DNA of the CDR3 is TGCAGTGCTAGAGCCGGACTAGCGGGGGGCTCCTACAATGAGCAGTTCTTC. It codes for CSARAGLAGGSYNEQFF. The chain employs TRBV20-1 and TRBJ2-1, with 14 nucleotides matching TRBD2. The V and J ends lost 1 base and 0 bases, in that order; junction bases with no gene match: 2. Per germline, CDR1 DFQATT and CDR2 SNEGSKA (reference sequence). The CDR3 runs to 17 residues.

The chain is built from TRBV30 and TRBJ2-7; D possibly corresponds to TRBD2 (7 bases). This CDR3 has 14 amino acids. CDR1 is GTSNPN and CDR2 is SVGIG in the germline V gene (reference sequence). Deletions cut 7 bases from V and 2 bases from J, with 18 bases between. CDR3 amino acids: CASSNGGPPYEQYF. The CDR3 DNA is TGTGCCTCGTCCAACGGGGGGCCCCCCTACGAGCAGTACTTC. The whole variable domain, filled in from reference TRBV30 and TRBJ2-7, reads SQTIHQWPATLVQPVGSPLSLECTVEGTSNPNLYWYRQAAGRGLQLLFYSVGIGQISSEVPQNLSASRPQDRQFILSSKKLLLSDSGFYLCASSNGGPPYEQYFGPGTRLTVT.

This CDR3 is CASSFEGRGNEQFF. CDR3 bases: TGTGCCAGCAGTTTTGAAGGGAGGGGCAATGAGCAGTTCTTC. The chain combines TRBV12-3 or TRBV12-4 with TRBJ2-1; TRBD2 matches 7 bases. The CDR3 extends over 14 amino acids. Trimming at V came to 3 bases and at J to 6 bases, leaving 5 bases not matched to a gene.